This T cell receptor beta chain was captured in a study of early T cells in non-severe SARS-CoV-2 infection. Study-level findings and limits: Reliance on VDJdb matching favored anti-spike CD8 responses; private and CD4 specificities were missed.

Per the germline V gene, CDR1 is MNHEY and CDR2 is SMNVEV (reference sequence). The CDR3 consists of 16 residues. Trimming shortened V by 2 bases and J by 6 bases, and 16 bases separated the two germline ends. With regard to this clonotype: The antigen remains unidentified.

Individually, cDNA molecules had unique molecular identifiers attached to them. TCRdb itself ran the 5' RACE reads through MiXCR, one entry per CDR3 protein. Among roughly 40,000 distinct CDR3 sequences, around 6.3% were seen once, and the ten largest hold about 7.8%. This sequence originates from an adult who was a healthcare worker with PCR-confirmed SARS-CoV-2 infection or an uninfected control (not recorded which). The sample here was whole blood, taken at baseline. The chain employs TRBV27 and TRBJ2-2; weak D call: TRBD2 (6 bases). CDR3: CASSLGPGAGSGELFF. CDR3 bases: TGTGCCAGCAGTTTAGGCCCCGGGGCGGGGTCCGGGGAGCTGTTTTTT.